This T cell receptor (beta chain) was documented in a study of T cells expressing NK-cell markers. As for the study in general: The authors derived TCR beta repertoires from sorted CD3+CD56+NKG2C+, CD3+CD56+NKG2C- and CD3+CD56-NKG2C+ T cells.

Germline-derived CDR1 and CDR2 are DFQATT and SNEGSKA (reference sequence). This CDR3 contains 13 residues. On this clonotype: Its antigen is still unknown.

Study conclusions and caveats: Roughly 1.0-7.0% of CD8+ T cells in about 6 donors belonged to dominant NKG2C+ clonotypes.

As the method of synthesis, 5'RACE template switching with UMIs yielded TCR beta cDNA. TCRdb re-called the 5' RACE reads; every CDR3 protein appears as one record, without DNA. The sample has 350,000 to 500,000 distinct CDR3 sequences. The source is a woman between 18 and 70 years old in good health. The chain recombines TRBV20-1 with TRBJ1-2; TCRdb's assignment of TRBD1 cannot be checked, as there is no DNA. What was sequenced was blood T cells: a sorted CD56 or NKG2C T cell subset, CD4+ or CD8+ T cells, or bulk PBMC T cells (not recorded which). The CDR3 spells CSASPGVLSGYTF.